The 21 T cell receptor beta chains given below trace back to one sample, sequenced in a study of T cell changes during pregnancy in multiple sclerosis. TCRdb keeps only in-frame clones here, not all; method: immunoSEQ multiplex PCR. The table has under 20,000 clones, roughly 81% seen once. Sequencing used CD8+ T cells from peripheral blood mononuclear cells, obtained in the second trimester of pregnancy. These receptor sequences come from a female donor in good health, enrolled as a control in a pregnancy study.

The V gene is TRBV4-2, the J gene TRBJ1-2; D is perhaps TRBD1 (6 bases). The CDR3 consists of 14 residues. Germline V gene lookup returns CDR1 LGHNA and CDR2 YNFKEQ. Trimming took off 2 bases at V and 4 bases at J, with 11 bases between the two ends. This CDR3 is CASSQNRQVYGYTF. The CDR3 bases are TGTGCCAGCAGCCAAAACCGACAGGTCTATGGCTACACCTTC.

This chain joins TRBV4-3 and TRBJ1-1; 7 positions agree with TRBD1. J lost 0 bases, V lost 4 bases, and 2 bases had no gene match. The CDR3 runs 14 residues. The germline V gene encodes CDR1 LGHNA and CDR2 YSLEER. The CDR3: CASSRDRLNTEAFF. The CDR3 nucleotides are TGCGCCAGCAGCCGGGACAGACTGAACACTGAAGCTTTCTTT.

The chain combines TRBV4-3 with TRBJ1-3; 9 bases fit TRBD1. Germline lookup yields CDR1 LGHNA and CDR2 YSLEER. The CDR3 spans 17 residues. J gave up 0 bases and V 3 bases, and 6 bases lay outside the gene matches. This CDR3 is CASSHGQGIYSGNTIYF. The CDR3 DNA is TGCGCCAGCAGCCACGGACAGGGGATTTACTCTGGAAACACCATATATTTT.

The table lists this clone with a few counts. The CDR3 protein is CASSYGQLSYEQYF. DNA of the CDR3: TGTGCCAGCAGTTACGGACAGTTAAGCTACGAGCAGTACTTC. The chain joins TRBV27 to TRBJ2-7, with D perhaps TRBD1 (6 bases). The germline CDR1 and CDR2 sequences are MNHEY and SMNVEV (reference sequence). Trimming cost V 4 bases and J 3 bases, with 13 bases left between them. The CDR3 extends over 14 amino acids.

The chain carries TRBV6-5 and TRBJ1-1; 8 nucleotides match TRBD1. The CDR3 has 13 residues. CDR1 is MNHEY, CDR2 SVGAGI, per germline. Germline trimming cut 7 bases from V and 1 base from J; bases unmatched to any gene: 2. The CDR3 sequence is CASTTGGNTEAFF. The CDR3, as DNA: TGTGCCAGCACCACAGGGGGGAACACTGAAGCTTTCTTT.

The chain is built from TRBV6-5 and TRBJ2-5; perhaps TRBD2 as D (6 bases). The germline V gene encodes CDR1 MNHEY and CDR2 SVGAGI. V lost 2 bases to trimming and J lost 4 bases, with 11 bases between them. The CDR3 is 14 amino acids. The CDR3 protein is CASSYSRGGETQYF. The CDR3 DNA reads as TGTGCCAGCAGTTACAGCCGGGGAGGAGAGACCCAGTACTTC.

This chain connects TRBV5-1 to TRBJ2-1, with a tentative D call TRBD2 (7 bases). Germline CDR1 reads SGHRS; CDR2 reads YFSETQ. Between the trimmed V and J ends, which lost 0 bases and 12 bases, there was a span of 22 bases. The CDR3 is made up of 16 amino acids. The CDR3 is CASSLGRGGAGLAQFF. Written as DNA, the CDR3 is TGCGCCAGCAGCTTGGGGAGGGGGGGGGCCGGTTTAGCGCAGTTCTTC.

V gene TRBV5-6 combines with J gene TRBJ1-2; no firm D call. Germline CDR1 and CDR2: SGHDT and YYEEEE. The CDR3 has 13 amino acids. Deletions cut 0 bases from V and 8 bases from J, with 11 bases between. CDR3: CASSLVLYFGYTF. The DNA for the CDR3 is TGTGCCAGCAGCTTGGTGCTCTATTTCGGCTACACCTTC.

The V and J genes are TRBV4-3 and TRBJ2-2, with 12 bases lining up with TRBD2. Trimming removed 0 bases from V and 6 bases from J; junction bases left unmatched: 2. There are 16 residues in the CDR3. In germline, CDR1 is LGHNA, CDR2 YSLEER. CDR3 loop: CASSQEASGGAGELFF. The CDR3 DNA reads TGCGCCAGCAGCCAAGAGGCTAGCGGGGGGGCCGGGGAGCTGTTTTTT.

The chain combines TRBV7-9 with TRBJ2-7; weak D call: TRBD2 (6 bases). Trimming shortened V by 5 bases and J by 2 bases, and 25 bases separated the two germline ends. The CDR3 is 18 amino acids. CDR1 SEHNR and CDR2 FQNEAQ come from the germline V gene (reference sequence). The chain's CDR3 is CASSPGGRSFQVTYEQYF. In nucleotides, the CDR3 is TGTGCCAGCAGCCCCGGGGGTCGGTCATTTCAAGTGACCTACGAGCAGTACTTC. The full variable domain, rest sourced from reference TRBV7-9 and TRBJ2-7, is DTGVSQNPRHKITKRGQNVTFRCDPISEHNRLYWYRQTLGQGPEFLTYFQNEAQLEKSRLLSDRFSAERPKGSFSTLEIQRTEQGDSAMYLCASSPGGRSFQVTYEQYFGPGTRLTVT.

The chain's CDR3 is CASSPTQGRGEQYF. CDR3 sequence (DNA): TGCGCCAGCAGCCCAACCCAGGGTCGCGGCGAGCAGTACTTC. The chain carries TRBV4-1 and TRBJ2-7, with TRBD1 as a possible D gene (5 bases). Germline CDR1 MGHRA, CDR2 YSYEKL. The V gene lost 4 bases and the J gene lost 6 bases, with 16 bases spanning the gap. The CDR3 extends over 14 amino acids.

This chain links TRBV4-3 with TRBJ2-3, with 9 bases aligning to TRBD2. The CDR3 length is 16 residues. Trimming took 5 bases from V and 5 from J; bases not matched to a gene: 11. Germline V CDR1 and CDR2: LGHNA, YSLEER. The CDR3 DNA sequence: TGCGCCAGCAGCGTCACTTGGGCGGGGGGGGTAGATACGCAGTATTTT. It is translated as CASSVTWAGGVDTQYF.

The V gene is TRBV7-2, the J gene TRBJ2-7, with D possibly matching TRBD1 (5 bases). Trimming removed 0 bases at V and 3 bases at J, with 9 bases between. There are 14 residues in the CDR3. From germline, CDR1 is SGHTA and CDR2 FQGNSA. CDR3 loop: CASSLASDSYEQYF. The DNA for the CDR3 is TGTGCCAGCAGCTTAGCGAGTGACAGCTACGAGCAGTACTTC.

CDR3: CASSLWERGSYEQYF. CDR3 bases: TGTGCCAGCAGCCTCTGGGAGCGGGGGTCCTACGAGCAGTACTTC. The chain joins TRBV11-2 to TRBJ2-7; TRBD2 matches at 8 bases. CDR3 length equals 15 residues. The trim removed 5 bases at V and 1 base at J, leaving 7 bases unmatched. CDR1 and CDR2 from the germline V gene are SGHAT and FQNNGV.

In this sample, this clone turned up once. The genes are TRBV6-4 and TRBJ2-1; D not resolved. The CDR3 contains 13 residues. Germline values: CDR1 MRHNA, CDR2 SNTAGT. Trimming took 0 bases from V and 7 from J, leaving 7 bases between them. The CDR3 here is CASSDSGYNEQFF. CDR3 coding DNA: TGTGCCAGCAGTGACTCGGGCTATAATGAGCAGTTCTTC.

The chain links TRBV4-3 to TRBJ2-5, with a possible D match to TRBD2 (7 bases). The germline V gene has CDR1 LGHNA and CDR2 YSLEER. The CDR3 has 15 amino acids. V was cut by 4 bases and J by 1 base, with 13 bases left in between. In DNA, the CDR3 is TGCGCCAGCAGCCCAAACGGGGGGCTCCAAGAGACCCAGTACTTC. Protein: CASSPNGGLQETQYF.

A remark on this clone: This CDR3 is also generated by other DNA sequences in the sample. The chain combines TRBV13 with TRBJ1-1, with D hard to call. Deletions cut 0 bases from V and 0 bases from J, with 5 bases between. CDR1 is PRHDT, CDR2 FYEKMQ, per germline (reference sequence). There are 14 residues in the CDR3. The CDR3 DNA reads as TGTGCCAGCAGCTTAGGGACACTGAACACTGAAGCTTTCTTT. Encoded protein: CASSLGTLNTEAFF.

The CDR3 loop is CASSLSTYHRGYTF. The DNA for the CDR3 is TGTGCCAGCAGCTTAAGTACCTACCACCGGGGCTACACCTTC. This chain links TRBV7-9 with TRBJ1-2; D gene ambiguous. Between the trimmed V and J ends, which lost 2 bases and 8 bases, there was a span of 15 bases. CDR3 length equals 14 residues. Germline-derived CDR1 and CDR2 are SEHNR and FQNEAQ (reference sequence).

This sequence joins TRBV5-6 and TRBJ2-2, with 7 bases matching TRBD1. The CDR3 extends over 16 amino acids. The germline gives CDR1 SGHDT, CDR2 YYEEEE. V dropped 4 bases and J dropped 6; count of bases not matched to a gene: 12. The chain's CDR3 is CASSGARTGDAGELFF. The CDR3, as DNA: TGTGCCAGCAGCGGGGCTCGTACAGGGGATGCCGGGGAGCTGTTTTTT.

The chain uses TRBV16 and TRBJ2-5, with D tentatively TRBD2 (6 bases). V lost 7 bases and J 0 bases, leaving 12 bases between the germline ends. Germline V CDR1 and CDR2: KGHSY, FQNENV. The CDR3 is 14 residues long. The CDR3 bases are TGTGCCAGCACGGAAGGAGGGAACCAAGAGACCCAGTACTTC. Encoded protein: CASTEGGNQETQYF.

CDR3 nucleotides: TGTGCCATCGATGATCGGGGGGCTGACTATGGCTACACCTTC. Amino acid sequence: CAIDDRGADYGYTF. The gene calls are TRBV7-9 and TRBJ1-2; weak D call: TRBD1 (6 bases). V lost 10 bases to trimming and J lost 3 bases, with 18 bases between them. Germline assignment: CDR1 SEHNR and CDR2 FQNEAQ (reference sequence). The CDR3 is made up of 14 amino acids.